The clone carrying this T cell receptor (beta chain) was detected a few times. Antigen specificity is unknown. The data stem from a study of identical twins. Study outcomes and limitations: Insertions were fewer in abundant cord blood beta clonotypes, whereas memory repertoires showed none of this pattern. It was out-of-frame TCR alpha sharing in monozygotic twins that models underestimated.

Template switching added a universal primer site, and cDNA bore unique molecular identifiers. MiXCR, applied by TCRdb to the 5' RACE reads, yields one record per CDR3 protein. The sample records hundreds of thousands of distinct CDR3 sequences, 8.5% to 9.5% being singletons. Per the germline V gene, CDR1 is DFQATT and CDR2 is SNEGSKA (reference sequence). The CDR3 sequence is 13 residues long. Deletions cut 3 bases from V and 0 bases from J, with 9 bases between. Another study also made use of these data, one on yellow fever vaccine responses in identical twins. In that study: The authors reported partly convergent, partly personalized vaccine responses in identical twins.

The specimen was PBMCs. This rearrangement joins TRBV20-1 to TRBJ2-7; D is ambiguous. The receptor was derived from a woman younger than 35 in good health. The DNA for the CDR3 is TGCAGTGCTAGCGGCCCTAACTCCTACGAGCAGTACTTC. It encodes CSASGPNSYEQYF.